The present TCR beta chain was sequenced within a study of identical twins. Germline V gene data show CDR1 as SGHTA and CDR2 as FQGNSA. The CDR3 is 14 amino acids. Trimming took 5 bases from V and 7 from J; bases not matched to a gene: 6. TCRdb reprocessed the 5' RACE reads with MiXCR, giving one entry per CDR3 protein. The table includes about 220,000 distinct CDR3 sequences, around 6.8% detected once. Study outcomes and limitations: Zero-insertion analyses could be partly confounded by invariant MAIT and iNKT cells.

This clonotype has just a few counts. Its antigen is unknown. The sample was also linked to a second study, of yellow fever vaccine responses in identical twins.

The sequence was obtained from a young woman in good health. Sequenced sample: memory (CD45RO+) T cells sorted from blood. The gene calls are TRBV7-2 and TRBJ2-4; TRBD2 matches at 9 bases. CDR3 nucleotide sequence: TGTGCCAGCAGCCTTAGCGGGAGCGGGAACATTCAGTACTTC. Amino acids: CASSLSGSGNIQYF.